This T cell receptor (beta chain) is from a study of cytomegalovirus exposure and HLA in healthy donors. Study findings and constraints: In a later analysis, TCR beta V- and J-gene trimming showed a link to a missense DCLRE1C variant. Reports showed the classifier diagnosing cytomegalovirus status with high specificity and sensitivity. A later analysis, which compared TCR beta chains of equal frequency, found the HLA-associated ones more clonally expanded.

Healthy bone marrow donors formed the donor group. PCR primers comprised 60 Vbeta and 13 Jbeta primers. Assay used: immunoSEQ multiplex PCR; TCRdb lists only in-frame clones, some missing. The sample has over 50,000 clones; about 80% are singletons. This clone was seen only once. Antigen unknown. CDR1 and CDR2 from the germline V gene are SEHNR and FQNEAQ (reference sequence). The CDR3 extends over 12 amino acids. V gave up 6 bases and J gave up 3 bases, with 8 bases separating them. The clonotype comes from a man in his fifties or sixties in good health and CMV-seropositive. The gene calls are TRBV7-9 and TRBJ2-5; D is possibly TRBD1 (6 bases). The sequenced sample consisted of PBMCs. The CDR3 reads CASRYREETQYF. The CDR3 DNA sequence: TGTGCCAGCAGATACAGGGAAGAGACCCAGTACTTC. Supplemented by reference TRBV7-9 and TRBJ2-5, the full variable domain reads DTGVSQNPRHKITKRGQNVTFRCDPISEHNRLYWYRQTLGQGPEFLTYFQNEAQLEKSRLLSDRFSAERPKGSFSTLEIQRTEQGDSAMYLCASRYREETQYFGPGTRLLVL.